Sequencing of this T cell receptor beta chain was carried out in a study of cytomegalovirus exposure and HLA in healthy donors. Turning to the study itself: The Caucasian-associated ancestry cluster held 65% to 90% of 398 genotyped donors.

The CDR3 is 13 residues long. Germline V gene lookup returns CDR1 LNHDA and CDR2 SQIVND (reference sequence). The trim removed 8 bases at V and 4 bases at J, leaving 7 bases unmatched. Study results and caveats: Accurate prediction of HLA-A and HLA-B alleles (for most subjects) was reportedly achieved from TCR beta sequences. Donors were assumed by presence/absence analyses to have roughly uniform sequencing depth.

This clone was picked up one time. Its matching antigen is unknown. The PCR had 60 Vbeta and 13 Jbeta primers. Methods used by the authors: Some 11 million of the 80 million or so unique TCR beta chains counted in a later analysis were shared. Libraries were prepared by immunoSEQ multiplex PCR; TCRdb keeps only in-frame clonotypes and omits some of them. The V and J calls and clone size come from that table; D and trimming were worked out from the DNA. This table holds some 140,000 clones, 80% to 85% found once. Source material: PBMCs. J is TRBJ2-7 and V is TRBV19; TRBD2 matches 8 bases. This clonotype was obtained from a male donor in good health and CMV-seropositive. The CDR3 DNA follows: TGTGCCAGTTCATGGACGGGGGGGTACGAGCAGTACTTC. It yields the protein CASSWTGGYEQYF.